The 21 T cell receptor beta chains below were found in one sample sequenced in a study of cytomegalovirus exposure and HLA in healthy donors. PCR amplification relied on 60 Vbeta primers (plus 13 Jbeta primers). Only in-frame clones appear in the TCRdb table, and some are missing; sequencing was by immunoSEQ multiplex PCR. Of 90,000 to 140,000 clones listed, roughly 76% are singletons. Sequenced input: PBMCs. These receptors all stem from a man younger than 40 in good health and CMV-seropositive.

This clone was seen only a few times. The CDR3 DNA is TGCGCCAGCAGAGGGGAGGGGTCGCCCAATTCACCCCTCCACTTT. It yields the protein CASRGEGSPNSPLHF. The rearrangement uses TRBV5-1 and TRBJ1-6, with D possibly matching TRBD1 (5 bases). V shed 5 bases and J shed 7 bases, with 16 bases lying between them. The CDR3 extends over 15 amino acids. Germline CDR1 SGHRS, CDR2 YFSETQ.

CDR3 sequence (DNA): TGTGCCAGCAGCTTGAGAGACCGGGACCAAGAGACCCAGTACTTC. Protein product: CASSLRDRDQETQYF. This chain uses TRBV7-9 with TRBJ2-5; D is ambiguous. Germline-derived CDR1 and CDR2 are SEHNR and FQNEAQ (reference sequence). V lost 3 bases and J lost 0, with 11 bases in between. CDR3 length equals 15 residues.

This chain connects TRBV5-4 to TRBJ2-7, with 13 bases fitting TRBD2. CDR1 and CDR2 (germline): SGHNT, YYREEE (reference sequence). The CDR3 sequence is 16 residues long. V dropped 4 bases and J dropped 1; count of bases not matched to a gene: 5. The CDR3 sequence is CASSPTSGGVSYEQYF. CDR3 nucleotide sequence: TGTGCCAGCAGCCCTACTAGCGGGGGGGTATCCTACGAGCAGTACTTC.

The CDR3 sequence is CASSLGVTSVAFSETQYF. As DNA, the CDR3 is TGTGCCAGCAGCTTAGGGGTAACTAGCGTAGCCTTCTCGGAGACCCAGTACTTC. This rearrangement joins TRBV7-2 to TRBJ2-5, with 7 bases lining up with TRBD2. The CDR3 is 18 amino acids. Germline CDR1 reads SGHTA; CDR2 reads FQGNSA. J gave up 5 bases and V 1 base, and 16 bases lay outside the gene matches.

The chain links TRBV4-2 to TRBJ2-5; weak D call: TRBD1 (5 bases). CDR1 is LGHNA and CDR2 is YNFKEQ in the germline V gene. The V gene lost 6 bases and the J gene lost 3 bases, with 11 bases spanning the gap. This CDR3 is built from 13 residues. The CDR3 bases are TGTGCCAGCAGTACAGTACAGGAAGAGACCCAGTACTTC. Its translation: CASSTVQEETQYF.

V and J are TRBV5-1 and TRBJ1-1; 11 bases match TRBD1. CDR1 is SGHRS, CDR2 YFSETQ, per germline. The CDR3 totals 14 residues. J gave up 8 bases and V 1 base, and 4 bases lay outside the gene matches. The CDR3 region has the DNA TGCGCCAGCAGCTTGAGGGACAGGGGGGCCGAAGCTTTCTTT. Translated: CASSLRDRGAEAFF.

The gene calls are TRBV19 and TRBJ1-5; D gene uncertain. V lost 7 bases to trimming and J lost 2 bases, with 18 bases between them. This CDR3 region has 16 residues. Germline CDR1 and CDR2: LNHDA and SQIVND (reference sequence). The CDR3 nucleotides read TGTGCCAGTACCTTATCTAGGACTCAGGGCAATCAGCCCCAGCATTTT. Translating it yields CASTLSRTQGNQPQHF. The full variable domain, in which reference TRBV19 and TRBJ1-5 provide the parts outside the CDR3, is DGGITQSPKYLFRKEGQNVTLSCEQNLNHDAMYWYRQDPGQGLRLIYYSQIVNDFQKGDIAEGYSVSREKKESFPLTVTSAQKNPTAFYLCASTLSRTQGNQPQHFGDGTRLSIL.

The V call is TRBV5-1, the J call TRBJ2-1; TRBD1 matches 7 bases. Germline V CDR1 and CDR2: SGHRS, YFSETQ. This CDR3 has 14 amino acids. With 4 bases clipped from V and 7 bases from J, the junction kept 8 bases outside the gene matches. The CDR3 reads CASSPDRVWNEQFF. CDR3 DNA sequence: TGCGCCAGCAGCCCCGACAGGGTGTGGAATGAGCAGTTCTTC.

The CDR3 DNA reads TGTGCCAGCTGCCGGGACAGGGACTACGAGCAGTACTTC. This encodes CASCRDRDYEQYF. The chain combines TRBV7-9 with TRBJ2-5; the match to TRBD1 covers 9 bases. The DNA end favors TRBJ2-7, so the J call may be wrong. This CDR3 is built from 13 residues. CDR1 and CDR2 (germline): SEHNR, FQNEAQ (reference sequence).

The J gene is TRBJ2-7, the V gene TRBV30; a weak D match, TRBD2 (6 bases). Trimming left V 0 bases short and J 3 bases short, with 9 bases between. The CDR3 is 13 amino acids. In germline, CDR1 is GTSNPN, CDR2 SVGIG (reference sequence). CDR3 nucleotides: TGTGCCTGGAGTGTAGGAGGGATCTACGAGCAGTACTTC. This sequence encodes CAWSVGGIYEQYF.

For this clone: The sample contains more than one DNA sequence encoding this CDR3. The chain couples TRBV10-1 to TRBJ2-3; the match to TRBD2 covers 7 bases. CDR1 and CDR2 from the germline V gene are WNHNN and SYGVQD (reference sequence). The CDR3 is made up of 14 amino acids. Trimming cost V 3 bases and J 1 base; bases outside gene matches: 1. CDR3 nucleotide sequence: TGCGCCAGCAGTGAAAGCGGGGGCACAGATACGCAGTATTTT. It encodes CASSESGGTDTQYF.

This clone showed up just a few times. The V call is TRBV5-4, the J call TRBJ2-5, with 14 positions matching TRBD2. Germline assignment: CDR1 SGHNT and CDR2 YYREEE (reference sequence). V trimming: 4 bases; J trimming: 5 bases; junction bases outside the gene matches: 10. This CDR3 has 17 residues. CDR3: CASSIRTSGGPEETQYF. In DNA, the CDR3 is TGTGCCAGCAGCATCCGGACTAGCGGGGGGCCGGAGGAGACCCAGTACTTC. The whole variable domain, remainder taken from reference TRBV5-4 and TRBJ2-5, is ETGVTQSPTHLIKTRGQQVTLRCSSQSGHNTVSWYQQALGQGPQFIFQYYREEENGRGNFPPRFSGLQFPNYSSELNVNALELDDSALYLCASSIRTSGGPEETQYFGPGTRLLVL.

The V call is TRBV19, the J call TRBJ1-2; 9 nucleotides match TRBD1. Germline V gene sequence: CDR1 LNHDA, CDR2 SQIVND (reference sequence). CDR3 size: 14 residues. Unmatched junction bases numbered 8, after V lost 6 bases and J lost 6 bases. CDR3 loop: CASSATGGVNGYTF. In nucleotides, the CDR3 is TGTGCCAGTAGCGCCACAGGGGGCGTCAATGGCTACACCTTC.

The CDR3 sequence is CASSGYSSYEQYF. The DNA of the CDR3 is TGTGCCAGCAGTGGGTACAGTAGCTACGAGCAGTACTTC. The chain couples TRBV6-1 to TRBJ2-7; D remains ambiguous. V dropped 4 bases and J dropped 3 bases, with 10 bases sitting between them. The CDR3 has 13 amino acids. In germline, CDR1 is MNHNS, CDR2 SASEGT.

This sequence joins TRBV18 and TRBJ1-2; 7 nucleotides agree with TRBD1. The CDR3 consists of 11 residues. Germline V gene sequence: CDR1 KGHSH, CDR2 LQKENI. V dropped 5 bases and J dropped 6; count of bases not matched to a gene: 0. The CDR3 region is CASSTGDGYTF. In nucleotides, the CDR3 is TGTGCCAGCTCAACAGGGGATGGCTACACCTTC.

This clone turned up a few times. The chain carries TRBV6-6 and TRBJ2-1; no definite D call. This CDR3 is 14 amino acids long. V was pared by 2 bases and J by 8 bases, with 13 bases between. Germline CDR1 reads MNHNY; CDR2 reads SVGAGI (reference sequence). The CDR3 nucleotides are TGTGCCAGCAGTTACGACTTGCTAGACTATGAGCAGTTCTTC. This encodes CASSYDLLDYEQFF.

The chain combines TRBV19 with TRBJ1-4, with a tentative D call TRBD1 (6 bases). This CDR3 has 14 amino acids. Between the trimmed V and J ends, which lost 5 bases and 8 bases, there was a span of 15 bases. The germline V gene encodes CDR1 LNHDA and CDR2 SQIVND (reference sequence). The CDR3 DNA is TGTGCCAGTAGTCCGGGACAATTCGGCGAAAAACTGTTTTTT. It encodes CASSPGQFGEKLFF.

The genes are TRBV6-8 and TRBJ2-3; 10 bases map to TRBD2. Unmatched junction bases numbered 16, after V lost 6 bases and J lost 1 base. The CDR3 is 19 residues long. Germline CDR1 and CDR2: MNHGY and SAAAGT. The CDR3: CASRALASGGVLCTDTQYF. CDR3 DNA sequence: TGTGCCAGCAGAGCTTTAGCCAGCGGGGGGGTCCTATGCACAGATACGCAGTATTTT.

The V and J genes are TRBV10-3 and TRBJ1-5; D gene unclear. V lost 3 bases and J 6 bases, leaving 12 bases between the germline ends. This CDR3 has 14 residues. Germline CDR1 and CDR2: ENHRY and SYGVKD. CDR3 residues: CAISDPRLGQPQHF. The CDR3 nucleotides are TGTGCCATCAGTGACCCTCGACTGGGTCAGCCCCAGCATTTT.

In its sample, this clone was seen once. The gene calls are TRBV4-1 and TRBJ1-5; possibly TRBD1 for D (5 bases). Trimming removed 1 base at V and 1 base at J, with 8 bases between. Germline V gene data show CDR1 as MGHRA and CDR2 as YSYEKL. The CDR3 consists of 15 residues. CDR3 DNA: TGCGCCAGCAGCCAAGGCCAGGGAAGCAATCAGCCCCAGCATTTT. Amino acid sequence: CASSQGQGSNQPQHF.

In its sample, this clone was seen a few times. The genes are TRBV11-3 and TRBJ2-1; 10 bases map to TRBD1. This CDR3 is built from 16 residues. Germline V gene sequence: CDR1 SGHNT, CDR2 YENEEA. V lost 5 bases and J lost 6; bases outside the gene matches: 10. The CDR3, as DNA: TGTGCCAGCAGCGAAACAGGCCGGACAGGGGGCAATGAGCAGTTCTTC. Residues: CASSETGRTGGNEQFF.